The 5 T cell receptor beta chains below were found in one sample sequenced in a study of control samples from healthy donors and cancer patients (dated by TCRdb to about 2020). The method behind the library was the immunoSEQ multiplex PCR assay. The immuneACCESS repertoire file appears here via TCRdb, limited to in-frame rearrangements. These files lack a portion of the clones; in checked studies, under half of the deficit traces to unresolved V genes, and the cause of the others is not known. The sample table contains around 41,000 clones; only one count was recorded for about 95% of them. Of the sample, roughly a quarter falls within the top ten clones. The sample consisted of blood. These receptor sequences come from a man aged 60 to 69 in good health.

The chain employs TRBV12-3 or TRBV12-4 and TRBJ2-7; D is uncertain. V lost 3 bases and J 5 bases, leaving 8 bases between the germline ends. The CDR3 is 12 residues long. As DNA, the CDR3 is TGTGCCAGCAGTTTGGGGTGGAACGAGCAGTACTTC. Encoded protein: CASSLGWNEQYF.

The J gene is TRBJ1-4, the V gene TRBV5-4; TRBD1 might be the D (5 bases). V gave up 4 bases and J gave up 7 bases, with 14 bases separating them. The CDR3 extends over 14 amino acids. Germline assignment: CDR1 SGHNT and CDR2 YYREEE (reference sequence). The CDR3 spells CASSRDSGREKLFF. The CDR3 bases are TGTGCCAGCAGCAGGGACTCGGGGCGTGAAAAACTGTTTTTT.

CDR3 residues: CASSDVVNEKLFF. DNA for the CDR3: TGTGCCAGCAGCGACGTAGTTAATGAAAAACTGTTTTTT. This chain joins TRBV11-3 and TRBJ1-4; D remains unclear. V lost 5 bases, J lost 4 bases, and 8 bases lay in between. Germline loops: CDR1 SGHNT, CDR2 YENEEA. CDR3 length: 13 amino acids.

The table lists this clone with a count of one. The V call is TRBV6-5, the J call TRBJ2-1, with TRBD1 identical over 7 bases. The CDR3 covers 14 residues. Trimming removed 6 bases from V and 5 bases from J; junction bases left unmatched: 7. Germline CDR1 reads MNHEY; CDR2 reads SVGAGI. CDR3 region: CASRRGTADNEQFF. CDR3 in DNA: TGTGCCAGCAGAAGGGGGACAGCCGACAATGAGCAGTTCTTC.

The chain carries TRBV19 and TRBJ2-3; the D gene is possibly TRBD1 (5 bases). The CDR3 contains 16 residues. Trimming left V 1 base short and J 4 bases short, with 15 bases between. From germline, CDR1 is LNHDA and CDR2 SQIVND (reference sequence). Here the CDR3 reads CASSIGQGMVADTQYF. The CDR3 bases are TGTGCCAGTAGTATAGGGCAGGGTATGGTGGCAGATACGCAGTATTTT.